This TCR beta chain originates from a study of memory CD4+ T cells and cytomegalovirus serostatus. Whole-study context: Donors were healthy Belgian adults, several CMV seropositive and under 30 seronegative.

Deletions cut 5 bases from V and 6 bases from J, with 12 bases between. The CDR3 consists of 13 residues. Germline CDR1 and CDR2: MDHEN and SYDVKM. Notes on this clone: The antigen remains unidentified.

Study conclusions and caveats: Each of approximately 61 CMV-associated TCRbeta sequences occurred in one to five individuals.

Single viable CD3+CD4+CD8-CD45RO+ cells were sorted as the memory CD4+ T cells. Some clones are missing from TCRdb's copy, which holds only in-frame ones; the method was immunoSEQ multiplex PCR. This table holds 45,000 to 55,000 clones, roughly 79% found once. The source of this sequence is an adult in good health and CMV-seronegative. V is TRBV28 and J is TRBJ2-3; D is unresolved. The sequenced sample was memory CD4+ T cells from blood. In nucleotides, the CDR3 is TGTGCCAGCAGTCCCTCAGACCTGGATACGCAGTATTTT. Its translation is CASSPSDLDTQYF.